Below, 20 T cell receptor beta chains from the same sample are listed, as sequenced in a study of T-cell memory formation after mild COVID-19. TCRdb used MiXCR to reprocess the 5' RACE reads, holding one entry per CDR3 protein. The profile shows around 300,000 distinct CDR3 sequences, 10% to 15% of them singletons. Sequencing was done on a sample of PBMCs or a T cell subset sorted from them (not recorded which). The receptor source for this set is a man aged 18 to 30 who had mild COVID-19 (a few samples of this study predate the infection). Cell type and time point are not known.

The chain links TRBV12-3 or TRBV12-4 to TRBJ2-5; 16 bases match TRBD2. J was trimmed by 3 bases and V by 5 bases; bases with no gene match: 6. The CDR3 is 17 residues long. CDR3 DNA sequence: TGTGCCAGCAGTCCCCCCGGGACTAGCGGGGGGGAAGAGACCCAGTACTTC. This codes for CASSPPGTSGGEETQYF.

The J gene is TRBJ2-2, the V gene TRBV30; unclear D gene. Germline V gives CDR1 GTSNPN, CDR2 SVGIG (reference sequence). The V and J ends lost 0 bases and 7 bases respectively, with 9 bases between them. The CDR3 is 13 residues long. The CDR3 DNA is TGTGCCTGGAGTGTATGGGGTGGCGGGGAGCTGTTTTTT. Amino acids: CAWSVWGGGELFF.

The rearrangement joins TRBV6-6 to TRBJ1-2; tentative D call: TRBD1 (5 bases). Trimming left V 3 bases short and J 8 bases short, with 19 bases between. Germline loops: CDR1 MNHNY, CDR2 SVGAGI (reference sequence). The CDR3 sequence is 15 residues long. The CDR3 DNA sequence: TGTGCCAGCAGTTATTTAATAAGCGGGGGTGAAGGCTACACCTTC. Its protein is CASSYLISGGEGYTF.

The table lists this clonotype with many counts. CDR3: CASSFSPRGHEQFF. CDR3 sequence (DNA): TGTGCCAGCAGCTTCTCCCCACGCGGTCATGAGCAGTTCTTC. This chain uses TRBV7-2 with TRBJ2-1, with no clear D. In germline, CDR1 is SGHTA, CDR2 FQGNSA. The CDR3 spans 14 residues. Trimming removed 3 bases from V and 8 bases from J, with 14 bases in between.

V gene TRBV6-1 combines with J gene TRBJ1-1; D is unresolved. The CDR3 totals 13 residues. The V gene's germline CDR1 is MNHNS and CDR2 SASEGT. Trimming cost V 3 bases and J 3 bases, with 8 bases left between them. CDR3 DNA: TGTGCCAGCAGTGATGCAGTTGACACTGAAGCTTTCTTT. Translating it yields CASSDAVDTEAFF.

This clonotype has a handful of counts. V and J are TRBV6-5 and TRBJ2-3; D is undetermined. V lost 7 bases, J lost 2 bases, and 10 bases lay in between. The CDR3 is 13 amino acids. Germline V gene data show CDR1 as MNHEY and CDR2 as SVGAGI. CDR3 bases: TGTGCCAGCAATCGAGACCCCACAGATACGCAGTATTTT. Translating it yields CASNRDPTDTQYF.

This clonotype was seen at least ten times. The gene calls are TRBV6-6 and TRBJ2-5, with 9 bases fitting TRBD1. The V and J ends lost 7 bases and 6 bases, in that order; junction bases with no gene match: 6. The CDR3 runs 13 residues. CDR1 MNHNY and CDR2 SVGAGI come from the germline V gene (reference sequence). DNA of the CDR3: TGTGCCAGCACCGGGACAGGGCAACAGACCCAGTACTTC. This codes for CASTGTGQQTQYF.

A few counts support this clonotype. This chain joins TRBV5-4 and TRBJ2-7, with TRBD2 matching over 9 bases. V was pared by 4 bases and J by 0 bases, with 8 bases of the junction left unmatched. The CDR3 spans 16 residues. The V gene's germline CDR1 is SGHNT and CDR2 YYREEE (reference sequence). CDR3 amino acids: CASSPAGGVSSYEQYF. The DNA of the CDR3 is TGTGCCAGCAGCCCAGCGGGGGGCGTTAGCTCCTACGAGCAGTACTTC.

This clonotype occurred a few times. This chain links TRBV10-3 with TRBJ2-5; TRBD2 matches at 9 bases. V lost 6 bases, J lost 0 bases, and 8 bases stayed unmatched. This CDR3 region has 16 residues. The germline gives CDR1 ENHRY, CDR2 SYGVKD. CDR3 DNA sequence: TGTGCCATCAGGGAGGGTAGCGGGGGTTACCAAGAGACCCAGTACTTC. It is translated as CAIREGSGGYQETQYF.

The gene calls are TRBV11-2 and TRBJ2-1, with D uncertain. CDR1 and CDR2 from the germline V gene are SGHAT and FQNNGV. V was shortened by 5 bases and J by 0 bases, with 11 bases between the two germline ends. This CDR3 contains 15 residues. This CDR3 is CASSRYESSYNEQFF. DNA for the CDR3: TGTGCCAGCAGCCGTTATGAGAGCTCCTACAATGAGCAGTTCTTC.

V is TRBV9 and J is TRBJ1-4, with D hard to call. The V gene lost 3 bases and the J gene lost 2 bases, with 8 bases spanning the gap. Germline loops: CDR1 SGDLS, CDR2 YYNGEE. This CDR3 spans 14 amino acids. The CDR3 loop is CASSAGGTNEKLFF. The CDR3 region has the DNA TGTGCCAGCAGCGCGGGAGGGACTAATGAAAAACTGTTTTTT.

Note on this clonotype: A read error may produce the germline difference seen at one junction end. This sequence joins TRBV4-3 and TRBJ2-1, with D tentatively TRBD2 (6 bases). This CDR3 has 14 residues. Germline CDR1 LGHNA, CDR2 YSLEER. In nucleotides, the CDR3 is TGCGCCAGAAGCCAAGATGGGGGGTTGGATGAGCAGTTCTTC. Translated: CARSQDGGLDEQFF.

V gene TRBV6-5 combines with J gene TRBJ2-3, with D possibly matching TRBD1 (5 bases). There are 13 residues in the CDR3. Trimming left V 6 bases short and J 1 base short, with 8 bases between. Per the germline V gene, CDR1 is MNHEY and CDR2 is SVGAGI. The CDR3 region has the DNA TGTGCCAGCAGGACAGTGGGCACAGATACGCAGTATTTT. Translation: CASRTVGTDTQYF.

The chain couples TRBV5-1 to TRBJ2-3; 7 bases align to TRBD2. Germline V gives CDR1 SGHRS, CDR2 YFSETQ. CDR3 size: 14 residues. The J segment lost 2 bases and the V segment lost 4 bases, leaving 4 bases of the junction unmatched. CDR3 in amino acids: CASSLAATTDTQYF. Written as DNA, the CDR3 is TGCGCCAGCAGCCTAGCGGCTACCACAGATACGCAGTATTTT.

The chain employs TRBV6-5 and TRBJ1-2, with a tentative D call TRBD1 (5 bases). V was shortened by 6 bases and J by 8 bases, with 16 bases between the two germline ends. Germline V lookup: CDR1 MNHEY, CDR2 SVGAGI. The CDR3 contains 13 residues. The CDR3 nucleotides are TGTGCCAGCAGACCGGTCGACAGAGGCGGCTACACCTTC. It is translated as CASRPVDRGGYTF.

The chain links TRBV3-1 to TRBJ1-2, with 8 bases that match TRBD1. This CDR3 contains 14 residues. Germline V lookup: CDR1 LGHDT, CDR2 YNNKEL (reference sequence). Trimming took 2 bases from V and 8 from J; bases not matched to a gene: 7. In DNA form, the CDR3 reads TGTGCCAGCAGCCAACCGCCCGACAGGGGCGGCTACACCTTC. Amino acids: CASSQPPDRGGYTF. The entire variable domain, with the rest obtained from reference TRBV3-1 and TRBJ1-2, is as follows: DTAVSQTPKYLVTQMGNDKSIKCEQNLGHDTMYWYKQDSKKFLKIMFSYNNKELIINETVPNRFSPKSPDKAHLNLHINSLELGDSAVYFCASSQPPDRGGYTFGSGTRLTVV.

This chain connects TRBV14 to TRBJ1-2; D is undetermined. CDR3 length equals 11 residues. V was pared by 4 bases and J by 9 bases, with 9 bases between. Per the germline V gene, CDR1 is SGHDN and CDR2 is FVKESK. CDR3 sequence (DNA): TGTGCCAGCAGCCTCGCCGGGAGCTACACCTTC. This gives the protein CASSLAGSYTF.

This clonotype appeared many times. This chain uses TRBV3-1 with TRBJ1-6; 8 bases line up with TRBD1. The CDR3 is 15 residues long. Germline V gene sequence: CDR1 LGHDT, CDR2 YNNKEL (reference sequence). J was trimmed by 6 bases and V by 4 bases; bases with no gene match: 5. CDR3 in DNA: TGTGCCAGCAGCCCCCGGGACAGGATTAATTCACCCCTCCACTTT. Amino acid sequence: CASSPRDRINSPLHF.

This sequence joins TRBV4-3 and TRBJ1-2; the D gene is possibly TRBD1 (6 bases). V was pared by 2 bases and J by 7 bases, with 17 bases between. Germline CDR1 LGHNA, CDR2 YSLEER. The CDR3 runs to 15 residues. The CDR3 is CASSQYPPGAGGYTF. Written as DNA, the CDR3 is TGCGCCAGCAGCCAATACCCCCCGGGGGCTGGTGGCTACACCTTC.

This clonotype was counted only a few times. The J gene is TRBJ1-2, the V gene TRBV20-1; TRBD1 agrees at 8 bases. Germline CDR1 is DFQATT and CDR2 is SNEGSKA (reference sequence). The length of the CDR3 is 12 residues. V lost 5 bases to trimming and J lost 8 bases; unmatched junction nucleotides: 7. For the CDR3, the DNA is TGCAGTGCTCAGGACAGGGTCTACGGCTACACCTTC. This codes for CSAQDRVYGYTF.